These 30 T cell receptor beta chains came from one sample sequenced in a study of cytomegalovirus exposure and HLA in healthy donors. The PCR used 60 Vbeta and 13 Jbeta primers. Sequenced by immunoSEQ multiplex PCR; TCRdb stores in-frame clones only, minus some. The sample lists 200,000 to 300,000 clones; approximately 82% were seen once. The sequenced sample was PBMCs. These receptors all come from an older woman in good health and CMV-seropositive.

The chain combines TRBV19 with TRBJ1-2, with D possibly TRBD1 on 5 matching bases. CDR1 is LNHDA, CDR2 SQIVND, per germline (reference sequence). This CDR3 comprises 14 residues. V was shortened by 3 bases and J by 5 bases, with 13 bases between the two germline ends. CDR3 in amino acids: CASSIAGAGYGYTF. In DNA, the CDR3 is TGTGCCAGTAGTATCGCTGGGGCAGGGTATGGCTACACCTTC.

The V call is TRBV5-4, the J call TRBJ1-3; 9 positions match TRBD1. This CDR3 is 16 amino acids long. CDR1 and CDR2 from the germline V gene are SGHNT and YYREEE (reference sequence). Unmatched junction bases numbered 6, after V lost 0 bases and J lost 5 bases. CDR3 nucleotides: TGTGCCAGCAGCTTGGGGACAGGGGATTTCAGAAACACCATATATTTT. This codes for CASSLGTGDFRNTIYF.

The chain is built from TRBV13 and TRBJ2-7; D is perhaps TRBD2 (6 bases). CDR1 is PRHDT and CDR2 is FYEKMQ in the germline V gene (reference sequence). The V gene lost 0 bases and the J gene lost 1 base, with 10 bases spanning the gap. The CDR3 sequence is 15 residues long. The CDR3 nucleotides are TGTGCCAGCAGCTTAGGGCTAGCGTCATCCTACGAGCAGTACTTC. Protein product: CASSLGLASSYEQYF.

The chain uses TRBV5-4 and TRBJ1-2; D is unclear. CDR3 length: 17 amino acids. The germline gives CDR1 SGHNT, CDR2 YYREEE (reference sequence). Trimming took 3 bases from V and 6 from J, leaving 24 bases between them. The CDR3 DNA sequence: TGTGCCAGCAGCTCGGAACCTAATGTGGGCGTTAGGAATGGCTACACCTTC. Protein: CASSSEPNVGVRNGYTF.

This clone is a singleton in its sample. CDR3 amino acids: CASSLLQGTEAFF. The CDR3 DNA follows: TGTGCCAGCAGCTTATTGCAGGGAACTGAAGCTTTCTTT. The chain employs TRBV7-9 and TRBJ1-1, with D perhaps TRBD1 (5 bases). The germline V gene encodes CDR1 SEHNR and CDR2 FQNEAQ (reference sequence). The CDR3 has 13 amino acids. The germline V and J ends were trimmed by 2 bases and 5 bases, with 9 bases remaining between them.

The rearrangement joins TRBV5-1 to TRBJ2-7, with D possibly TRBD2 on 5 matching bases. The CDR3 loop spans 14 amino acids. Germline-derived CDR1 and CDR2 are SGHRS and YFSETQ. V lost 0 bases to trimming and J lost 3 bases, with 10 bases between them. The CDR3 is CASSLEGRDYEQYF. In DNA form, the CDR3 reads TGCGCCAGCAGCTTGGAAGGACGGGACTACGAGCAGTACTTC.

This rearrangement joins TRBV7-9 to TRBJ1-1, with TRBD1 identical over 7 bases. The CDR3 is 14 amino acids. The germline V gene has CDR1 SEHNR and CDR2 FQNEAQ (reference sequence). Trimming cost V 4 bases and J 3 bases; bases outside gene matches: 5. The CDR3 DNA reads TGTGCCAGCAGCTCACAGGGGTGGCACACTGAAGCTTTCTTT. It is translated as CASSSQGWHTEAFF.

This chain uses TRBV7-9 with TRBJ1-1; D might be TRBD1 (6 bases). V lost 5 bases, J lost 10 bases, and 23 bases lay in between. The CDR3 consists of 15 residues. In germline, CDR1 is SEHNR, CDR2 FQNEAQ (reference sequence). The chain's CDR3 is CASSAPGFDRFGAFF. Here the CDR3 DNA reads TGTGCCAGCAGCGCGCCCGGATTTGACAGGTTTGGAGCTTTCTTT.

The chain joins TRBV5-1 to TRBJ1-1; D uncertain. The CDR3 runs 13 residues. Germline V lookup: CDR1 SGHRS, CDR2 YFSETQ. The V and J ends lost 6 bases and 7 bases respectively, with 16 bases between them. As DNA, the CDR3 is TGCGCCAGCAAATCTAGCGTGGAGAGTGAAGCTTTCTTT. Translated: CASKSSVESEAFF.

The CDR3 bases are TGCGCCAGCAGACCCGGACTAGCGGGTGAGGGGTGGACCGGGGAGCTGTTTTTT. Translating it yields CASRPGLAGEGWTGELFF. This chain joins TRBV5-1 and TRBJ2-2; 11 nucleotides align to TRBD2. Germline CDR1 SGHRS, CDR2 YFSETQ. The V gene end was trimmed by 5 bases and the J gene end by 5 bases; junction bases not matched to a gene: 14. The CDR3 contains 18 residues.

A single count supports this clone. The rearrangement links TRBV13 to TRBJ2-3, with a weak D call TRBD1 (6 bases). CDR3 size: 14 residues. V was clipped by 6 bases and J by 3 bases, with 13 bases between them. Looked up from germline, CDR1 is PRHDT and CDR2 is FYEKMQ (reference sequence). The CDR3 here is CASSSHRATDTQYF. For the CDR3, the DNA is TGTGCCAGCAGTTCCCACAGGGCTACAGATACGCAGTATTTT.

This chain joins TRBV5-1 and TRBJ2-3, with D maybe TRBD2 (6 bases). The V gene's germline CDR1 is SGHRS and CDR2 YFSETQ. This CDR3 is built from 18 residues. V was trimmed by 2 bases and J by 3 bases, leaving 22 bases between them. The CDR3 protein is CASSLSSRAGYLTDTQYF. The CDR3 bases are TGCGCCAGCAGCTTATCCTCGAGAGCGGGTTATCTTACAGATACGCAGTATTTT.

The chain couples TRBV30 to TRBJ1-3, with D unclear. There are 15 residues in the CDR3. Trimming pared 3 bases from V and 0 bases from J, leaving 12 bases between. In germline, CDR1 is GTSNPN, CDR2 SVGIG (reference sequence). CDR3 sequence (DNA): TGTGCCTGGAGCGTCGGGATCTTCTCTGGAAACACCATATATTTT. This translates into CAWSVGIFSGNTIYF.

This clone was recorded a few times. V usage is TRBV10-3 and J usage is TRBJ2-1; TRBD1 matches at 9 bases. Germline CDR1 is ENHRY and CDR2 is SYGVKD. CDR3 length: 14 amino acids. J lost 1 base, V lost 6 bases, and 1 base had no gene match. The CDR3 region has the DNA TGTGCCATCAGGGACAGGGGTTCCTACAATGAGCAGTTCTTC. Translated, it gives CAIRDRGSYNEQFF.

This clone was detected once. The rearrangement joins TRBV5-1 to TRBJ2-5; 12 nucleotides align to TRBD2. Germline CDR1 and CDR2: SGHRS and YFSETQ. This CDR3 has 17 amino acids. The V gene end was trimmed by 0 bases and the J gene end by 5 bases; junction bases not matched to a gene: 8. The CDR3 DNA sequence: TGCGCCAGCAGCTTGGACGGACTAGCGGGACTAGGGGAGACCCAGTACTTC. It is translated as CASSLDGLAGLGETQYF.

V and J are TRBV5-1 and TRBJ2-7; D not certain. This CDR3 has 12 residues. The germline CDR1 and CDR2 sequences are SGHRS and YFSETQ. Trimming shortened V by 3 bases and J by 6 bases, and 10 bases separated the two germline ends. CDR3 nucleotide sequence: TGCGCCAGCAGCTACGTTGCCAGCGAGCAGTACTTC. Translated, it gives CASSYVASEQYF.

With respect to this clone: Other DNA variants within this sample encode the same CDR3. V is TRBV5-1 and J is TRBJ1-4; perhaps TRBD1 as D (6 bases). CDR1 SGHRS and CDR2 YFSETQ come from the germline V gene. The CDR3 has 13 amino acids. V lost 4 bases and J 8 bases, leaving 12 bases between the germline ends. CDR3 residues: CASSPQGLEKLFF. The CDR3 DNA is TGCGCCAGCAGCCCGCAGGGGCTGGAAAAACTGTTTTTT.

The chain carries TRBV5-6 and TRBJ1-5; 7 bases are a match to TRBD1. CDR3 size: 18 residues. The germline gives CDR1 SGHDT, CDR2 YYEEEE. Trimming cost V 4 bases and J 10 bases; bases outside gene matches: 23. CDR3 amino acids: CASSRTATGTVELGPQHF. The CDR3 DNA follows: TGTGCCAGCAGCCGCACTGCGACCGGGACAGTCGAACTAGGACCCCAGCATTTT. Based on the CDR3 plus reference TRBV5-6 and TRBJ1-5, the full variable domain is DAGVTQSPTHLIKTRGQQVTLRCSPKSGHDTVSWYQQALGQGPQFIFQYYEEEERQRGNFPDRFSGHQFPNYSSELNVNALLLGDSALYLCASSRTATGTVELGPQHFGDGTRLSIL.

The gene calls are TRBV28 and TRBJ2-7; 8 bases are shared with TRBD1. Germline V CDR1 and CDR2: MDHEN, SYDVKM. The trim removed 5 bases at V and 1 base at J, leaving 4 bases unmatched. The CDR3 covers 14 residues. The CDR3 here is CASSDTGGSYEQYF. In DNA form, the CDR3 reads TGTGCCAGCAGTGATACAGGGGGATCCTACGAGCAGTACTTC.

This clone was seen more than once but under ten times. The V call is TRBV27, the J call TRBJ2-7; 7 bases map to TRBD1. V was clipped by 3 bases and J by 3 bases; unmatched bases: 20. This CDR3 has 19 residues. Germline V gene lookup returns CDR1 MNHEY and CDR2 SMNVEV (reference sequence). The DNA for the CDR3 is TGTGCCAGCAGTTTTAAACGGTTCTTCGGGACAGCGAGGGGCTACGAGCAGTACTTC. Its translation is CASSFKRFFGTARGYEQYF.

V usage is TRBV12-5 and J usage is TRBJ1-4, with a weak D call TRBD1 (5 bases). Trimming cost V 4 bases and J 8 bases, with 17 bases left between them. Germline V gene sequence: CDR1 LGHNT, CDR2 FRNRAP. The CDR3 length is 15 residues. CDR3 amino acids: CASGSEGPPLEKLFF. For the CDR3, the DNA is TGTGCTAGTGGTTCGGAGGGGCCGCCCTTGGAAAAACTGTTTTTT.

CDR3 DNA sequence: TGTGCCAGCAGCGATCCCGGCGGGACAGGGGCATGGGAGCAGTACTTC. Amino acid sequence: CASSDPGGTGAWEQYF. The rearrangement links TRBV2 to TRBJ2-7; 10 bases are a match to TRBD1. The CDR3 covers 16 residues. Trimming cost V 6 bases and J 7 bases; bases outside gene matches: 15. The germline CDR1 and CDR2 sequences are SNHLY and FYNNEI.

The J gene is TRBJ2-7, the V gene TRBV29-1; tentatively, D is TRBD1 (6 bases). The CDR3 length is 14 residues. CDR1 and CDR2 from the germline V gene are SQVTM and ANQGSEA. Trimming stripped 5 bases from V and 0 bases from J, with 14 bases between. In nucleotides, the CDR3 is TGCAGCGTTCTGACAGGCGTGAGCTCCTACGAGCAGTACTTC. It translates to CSVLTGVSSYEQYF.

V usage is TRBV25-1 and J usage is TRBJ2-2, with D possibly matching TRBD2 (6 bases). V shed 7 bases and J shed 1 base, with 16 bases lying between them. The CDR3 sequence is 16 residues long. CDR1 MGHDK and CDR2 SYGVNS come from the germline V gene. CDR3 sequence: CASTDTFGGNTGELFF. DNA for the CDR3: TGTGCCAGCACCGACACATTCGGGGGGAACACCGGGGAGCTGTTTTTT.

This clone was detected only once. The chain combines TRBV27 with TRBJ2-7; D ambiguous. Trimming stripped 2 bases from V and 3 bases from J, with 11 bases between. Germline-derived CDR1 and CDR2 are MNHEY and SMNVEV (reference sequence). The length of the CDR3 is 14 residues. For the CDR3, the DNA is TGTGCCAGCAGTTTAAGGCGGTCCCACTACGAGCAGTACTTC. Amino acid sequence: CASSLRRSHYEQYF.

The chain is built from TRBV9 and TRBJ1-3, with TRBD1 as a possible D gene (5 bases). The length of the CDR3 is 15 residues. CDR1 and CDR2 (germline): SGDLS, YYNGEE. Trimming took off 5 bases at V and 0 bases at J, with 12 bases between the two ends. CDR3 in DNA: TGTGCCAGCAGTCCTCCCAGGGCCTCTGGAAACACCATATATTTT. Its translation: CASSPPRASGNTIYF.

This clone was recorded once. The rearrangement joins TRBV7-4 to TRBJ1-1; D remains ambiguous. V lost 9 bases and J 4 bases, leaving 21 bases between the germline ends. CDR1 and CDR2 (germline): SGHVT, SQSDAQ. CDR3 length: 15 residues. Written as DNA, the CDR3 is TGTGCCAGAGCAGACAAGGGAGTTCTCATCACTGAAGCTTTCTTT. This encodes CARADKGVLITEAFF.

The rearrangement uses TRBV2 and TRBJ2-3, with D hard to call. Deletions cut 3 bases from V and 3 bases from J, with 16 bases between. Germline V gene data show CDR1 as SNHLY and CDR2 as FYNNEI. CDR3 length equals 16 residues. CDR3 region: CASSENSLRVTDTQYF. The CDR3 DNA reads TGTGCCAGCAGTGAGAACTCCCTACGGGTGACAGATACGCAGTATTTT.

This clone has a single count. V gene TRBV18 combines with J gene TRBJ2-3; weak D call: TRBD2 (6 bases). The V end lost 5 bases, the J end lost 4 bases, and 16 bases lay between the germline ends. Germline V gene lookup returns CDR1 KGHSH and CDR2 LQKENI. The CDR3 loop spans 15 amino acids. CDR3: CASSSSGSGADTQYF. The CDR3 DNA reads TGTGCCAGCTCATCTTCCGGGAGTGGGGCAGATACGCAGTATTTT.

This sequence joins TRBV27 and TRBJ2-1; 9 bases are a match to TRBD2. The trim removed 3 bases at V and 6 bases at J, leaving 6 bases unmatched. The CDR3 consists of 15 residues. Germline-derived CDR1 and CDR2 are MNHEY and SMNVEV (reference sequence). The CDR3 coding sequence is TGTGCCAGCAGTTTGAGCGGGAGGTTTGTCAATGAGCAGTTCTTC. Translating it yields CASSLSGRFVNEQFF.